This TCR beta chain was sequenced in a study of blood T cell repertoires in COVID-19. This CDR3 region has 13 residues. Germline V gene lookup returns CDR1 SQVTM and CDR2 ANQGSEA. This table comes from immunoSEQ multiplex PCR, and its TCRdb copy is limited to in-frame clones, with some not included. The sample consists of some 150,000 clones, around 85% of them appearing once. Sequencing was done on a sample of peripheral blood. The clonotype comes from a man in his 60s who had recovered from COVID-19. J is TRBJ2-3 and V is TRBV29-1; 12 bases line up with TRBD1. CDR3 in DNA: TGCAGTGGGACAGGGGGCGGCACAGATACGCAGTATTTT. It specifies CSGTGGGTDTQYF.